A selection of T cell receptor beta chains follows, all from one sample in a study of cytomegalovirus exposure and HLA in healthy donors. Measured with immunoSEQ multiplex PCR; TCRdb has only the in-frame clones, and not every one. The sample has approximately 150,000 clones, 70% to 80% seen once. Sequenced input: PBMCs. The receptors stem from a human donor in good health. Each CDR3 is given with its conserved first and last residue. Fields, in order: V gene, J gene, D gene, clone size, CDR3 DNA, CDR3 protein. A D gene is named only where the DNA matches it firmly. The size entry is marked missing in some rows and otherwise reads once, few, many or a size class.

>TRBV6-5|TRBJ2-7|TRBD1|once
TGTGCCACCTCCACTAGGACAGGCAGGTTCAACGAGCAGTACTTC
CATSTRTGRFNEQYF
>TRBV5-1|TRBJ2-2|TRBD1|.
TGCGCCAGCAGCATAAGACAGGGTTCCGGGGAGCTGTTTTTT
CASSIRQGSGELFF
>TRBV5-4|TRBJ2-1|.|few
TGTGCCAGCAGCCGGCGGCATAGCGGTGGCTCCTACAATGAGCAGTTCTTC
CASSRRHSGGSYNEQFF
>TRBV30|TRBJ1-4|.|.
TGTGCCTGGAGTGTACTCCCCCAGGGGTCTATTGGAAAACTGTTTTTT
CAWSVLPQGSIGKLFF
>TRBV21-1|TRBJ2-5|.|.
TGTGCCAGACCGAAAGCGGGAAAAGAGACCCAGTACTTC
CARPKAGKETQYF
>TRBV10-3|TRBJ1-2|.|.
TGTGCCATCAGTGAGTGGGCAGCCTTTAACTATGGCTACACCTTC
CAISEWAAFNYGYTF
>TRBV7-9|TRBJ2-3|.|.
TGTGCCAGCAGCTTCCGGGACACAGATACGCAGTATTTT
CASSFRDTDTQYF
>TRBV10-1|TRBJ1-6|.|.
TGCGCCAGCAGTGAGTCCCCGGGTTCACCCCTCCACTTT
CASSESPGSPLHF
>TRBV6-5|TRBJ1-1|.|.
TGTGCCAGCAGTTACTCCTTCTCGGGGAACACTGAAGCTTTCTTT
CASSYSFSGNTEAFF
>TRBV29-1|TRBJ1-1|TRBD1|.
TGCAGCGTAGGGCCAGGAGGGGGCGGTGAAGCTTTCTTT
CSVGPGGGGEAFF
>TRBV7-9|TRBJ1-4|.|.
TGTGCCAGCAGCGTTAAACCCCAACTGACTTCTAATGAAAAACTGTTTTTT
CASSVKPQLTSNEKLFF
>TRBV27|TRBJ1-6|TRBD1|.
TGTGCCAGCAGTACATTGACAGGGGGATCACCCCTCCACTTT
CASSTLTGGSPLHF
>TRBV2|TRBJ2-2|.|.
TGTGCCAGCACCTATGGGGCGGTAACCGGGGAGCTGTTTTTT
CASTYGAVTGELFF
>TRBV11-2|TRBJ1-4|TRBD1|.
TGTGCCAGCAGCCCGGGACAGGGGCCTGAAAAACTGTTTTTT
CASSPGQGPEKLFF
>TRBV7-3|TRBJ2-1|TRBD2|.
TGTGCCAGCAGCTTAACGGCGGGAGGGCCTTACAATGAGCAGTTCTTC
CASSLTAGGPYNEQFF
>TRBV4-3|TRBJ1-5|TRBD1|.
TGCGCCAGCAGCCAACGAGCGACAGGGAGCAATCAGCCCCAGCATTTT
CASSQRATGSNQPQHF
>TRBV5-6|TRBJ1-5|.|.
TGTGCCAGCAGCTTGGCCGGTGTCTACAATCAGCCCCAGCATTTT
CASSLAGVYNQPQHF
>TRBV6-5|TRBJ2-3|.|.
TGTGCCAGCAGTTATCTAACGGGTAACACAGATACGCAGTATTTT
CASSYLTGNTDTQYF
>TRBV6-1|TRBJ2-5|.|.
TGTGCCAGCAGTCGGCGGGACAGCCAAGAGACCCAGTACTTC
CASSRRDSQETQYF
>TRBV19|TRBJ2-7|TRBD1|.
TGTGCCAGTAACGCGGCAGGGGGCGGCTACGAGCAGTACTTC
CASNAAGGGYEQYF
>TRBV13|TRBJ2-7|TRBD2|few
TGTGCCAGCAGCCAAAACCTAGCGGGGGCCTTCCACGAGCAGTACTTC
CASSQNLAGAFHEQYF
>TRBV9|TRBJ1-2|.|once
TGTGCCAGCAGCGCCCCCTTGAACTATGGCTACACCTTC
CASSAPLNYGYTF
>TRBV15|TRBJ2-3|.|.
TGTGCCACCAGCAGAGGGCGGGGAGGAAACACAGATACGCAGTATTTT
CATSRGRGGNTDTQYF
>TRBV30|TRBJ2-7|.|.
TGTGCCTGGAGTTCCGACAGATACGAGCAGTACTTC
CAWSSDRYEQYF
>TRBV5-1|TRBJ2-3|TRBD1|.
TGCGCCAGCAGCTGGGGTGGGACAGGGCGCACAGATACGCAGTATTTT
CASSWGGTGRTDTQYF
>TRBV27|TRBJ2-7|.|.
TGTGCCAGCAGTTTTCGAGAGGCGCACTCCTACGAGCAGTACTTC
CASSFREAHSYEQYF
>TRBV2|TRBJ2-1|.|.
TGTGCCAGCAATGGACGGCCCCGGGGGAGTGAGCAGTTCTTC
CASNGRPRGSEQFF
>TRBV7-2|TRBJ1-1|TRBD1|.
TGTGCCAGCAGCTTGGGGGGGGACAGGGCTGTGAGTGAGGCTTTCTTT
CASSLGGDRAVSEAFF
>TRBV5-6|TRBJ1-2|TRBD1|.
TGTGCCAGCAGCGCTGACAGGGCTTACTATGGCTACACCTTC
CASSADRAYYGYTF
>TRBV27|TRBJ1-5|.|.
TGTGCCAGCAGTTGGCAGGGTACTCCTAATCAGCCCCAGCATTTT
CASSWQGTPNQPQHF
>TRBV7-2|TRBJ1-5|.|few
TGTGCCAGCAGCTTAGGGGCGAGTCAGCCCCAGCATTTT
CASSLGASQPQHF
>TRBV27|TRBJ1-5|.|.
TGTGCCAGCAGAGAAAAACAGGGTGCTAGCAATCAGCCCCAGCATTTT
CASREKQGASNQPQHF
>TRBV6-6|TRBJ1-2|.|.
TGTGCCAGCAGTTCGACAGTTTGGTATGGCTACACCTTC
CASSSTVWYGYTF
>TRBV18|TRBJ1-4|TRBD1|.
TGTGCCAGCTCACCTGGACAGGGAATTAATGAAAAACTGTTTTTT
CASSPGQGINEKLFF
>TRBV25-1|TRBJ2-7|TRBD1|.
TGTGCCAGCAGTGAAGGGACAGGGGGCGTCTACGAGCAGTACTTC
CASSEGTGGVYEQYF
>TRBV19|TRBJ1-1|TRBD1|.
TGTGCCAGTAGTCTGGGGGACAGCCCCTTAGACACTGAAGCTTTCTTT
CASSLGDSPLDTEAFF
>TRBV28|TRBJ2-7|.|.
TGTGCCAGCAGTTCTCATTTCGGTTACGAGCAGTACTTC
CASSSHFGYEQYF
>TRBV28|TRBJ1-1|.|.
TGTGCCAGCCGAAACCGGGGGAACACTGAAGCTTTCTTT
CASRNRGNTEAFF